The 4 T cell receptor beta chains reported below all come from one sample, sequenced in a study of regulatory T cells in long-lasting Graves disease. Arm-PCR with iRepertoire HTBI primers amplified the CDR3 regions for these TCR beta libraries. MiXCR was run by TCRdb on the multiplex PCR reads, yielding one entry per CDR3 protein. Of 400,000 to 650,000 distinct CDR3 sequences in the sample, roughly 15% were seen once. Time point here: newly diagnosed GD, antithyroid drugs for less than 3 months. PBMC RNA was the source of the TCR library. This sample was also put to use in a study of T cells in Graves' hyperthyroidism and ophthalmopathy.

Sequences were derived from peripheral blood mononuclear cells (PBMCs), sampled at new diagnosis, from a patient treated with antithyroid drugs. The receptors derive from a woman aged 35-65 years with Graves disease.

This clonotype was observed many times. The chain couples TRBV12-3 or TRBV12-4 to TRBJ1-2, with 8 bases fitting TRBD1. Trimming removed 7 bases from V and 4 bases from J; junction bases left unmatched: 17. The CDR3 is 17 residues long. In DNA, the CDR3 is TGTGCCAGCACCGAGACAGGGGCCGCCCCTTCCATCTATGGCTACACCTTC. Translation: CASTETGAAPSIYGYTF.

In this sample, this clonotype turned up a few times. The gene calls are TRBV14 and TRBJ2-1; 8 bases are shared with TRBD1. V trimming: 4 bases; J trimming: 3 bases; junction bases outside the gene matches: 8. CDR1 and CDR2 from the germline V gene are SGHDN and FVKESK. The CDR3 loop spans 16 amino acids. The CDR3 sequence is CASSRQRQGNYNEQFF. In DNA, the CDR3 is TGTGCCAGCAGCCGCCAGAGACAGGGGAACTACAATGAGCAGTTCTTC.

At least ten counts were recorded for this clonotype. The chain uses TRBV28 and TRBJ1-2; 7 nucleotides match TRBD1. The ends lost 9 bases at V and 4 bases at J; junction bases unmatched: 8. Germline values: CDR1 MDHEN, CDR2 SYDVKM. CDR3 length: 13 amino acids. The CDR3 DNA reads TGTGCCAGTTTATACAGGGGAAGCTATGGCTACACCTTC. Encoded protein: CASLYRGSYGYTF.

This clonotype appeared many times. The chain is built from TRBV13 and TRBJ2-1; 8 bases align to TRBD2. V was clipped by 8 bases and J by 8 bases; unmatched bases: 11. The germline V gene has CDR1 PRHDT and CDR2 FYEKMQ (reference sequence). The CDR3 is 14 amino acids. CDR3: CASQREGSVYEQFF. The CDR3 region has the DNA TGTGCCAGCCAACGGGAGGGATCGGTCTATGAGCAGTTCTTC.